This T cell receptor beta chain was sequenced during a study of shared clonotypes between healthy human individuals. Study conclusions and caveats: Across subsets, estimated richness was generally greater for naive than for memory populations.

Sequencing used immunoSEQ multiplex PCR; TCRdb keeps in-frame clones, though not all of them. The data hold approximately 980,000 clones, with around three quarters observed a single time. Concerning this clone itself: Antigen specificity is unknown.

Deletions cut 2 bases from V and 1 base from J, with 18 bases between. The V gene's germline CDR1 is SGDLS and CDR2 YYNGEE. The CDR3 sequence is 17 residues long. The V and J genes are TRBV9 and TRBJ1-1, with D maybe TRBD1 (6 bases). The specimen was memory CD4+ T cells sorted from blood. Stated subset: CD45RA-negative fraction. The receptor comes from a man in his late teens or twenties in good health. The CDR3 nucleotides are TGTGCCAGCAGCGTTACGACAGGAATCCCCTCGAACACTGAAGCTTTCTTT. Amino acids: CASSVTTGIPSNTEAFF.